This TCR beta chain is drawn from a study of blood T cell repertoires in COVID-19. As originally analysed: Amplification with reference gene primers provided the estimates of nucleated cell counts. Clones were sequenced by immunoSEQ multiplex PCR, and TCRdb holds only the in-frame ones, with some missing. The V and J calls and clone size were taken over from that table, and D and trimming were inferred from the DNA. This sample yields tens of thousands of clones, of which less than 95% are seen a single time; over 2.5% belongs to the top ten. The CDR3 has 15 residues. V lost 4 bases to trimming and J lost 4 bases, with 16 bases between them. Germline V lookup: CDR1 SGHTS, CDR2 YDEGEE.

J is TRBJ2-3 and V is TRBV5-8; a weak D match, TRBD1 (5 bases). The specimen was peripheral blood. The receptor was isolated from a human donor in a cohort sampled during active COVID-19. Written as DNA, the CDR3 is TGTGCCAGCAGCGAGAAGTACAGGAGCGCAGATACGCAGTATTTT. This sequence encodes CASSEKYRSADTQYF.